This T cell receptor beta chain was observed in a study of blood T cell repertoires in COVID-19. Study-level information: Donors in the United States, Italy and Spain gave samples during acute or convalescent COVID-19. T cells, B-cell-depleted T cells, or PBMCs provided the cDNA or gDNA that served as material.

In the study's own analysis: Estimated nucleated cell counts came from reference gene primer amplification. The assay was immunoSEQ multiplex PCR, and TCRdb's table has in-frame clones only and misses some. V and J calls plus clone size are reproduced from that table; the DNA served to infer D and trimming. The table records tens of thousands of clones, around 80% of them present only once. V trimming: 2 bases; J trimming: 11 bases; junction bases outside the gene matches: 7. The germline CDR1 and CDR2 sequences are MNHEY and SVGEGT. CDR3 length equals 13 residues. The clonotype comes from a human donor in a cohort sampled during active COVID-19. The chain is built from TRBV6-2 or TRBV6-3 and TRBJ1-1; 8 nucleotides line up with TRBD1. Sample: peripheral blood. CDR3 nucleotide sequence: TGTGCCAGCAGTTACCCTACCAGGGGGCACGCTTTCTTT. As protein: CASSYPTRGHAFF.